The sequence of this T cell receptor beta chain was determined in a study of T cell responses to AZD1222 COVID-19 vaccine. Using immunoSEQ multiplex PCR, the repertoire was profiled, and TCRdb retains in-frame clones only, with some absent. The data contain 130,000 or so clones, just under 95% of them singletons. This CDR3 region has 17 residues. Per the germline V gene, CDR1 is SNHLY and CDR2 is FYNNEI. The ends lost 8 bases at V and 4 bases at J; junction bases unmatched: 15. The chain links TRBV2 to TRBJ2-1, with 9 bases lining up with TRBD2. The sample was peripheral blood, taken on day 0 of AZD1222 vaccination. The receptor's source is an adult in good health. CDR3 nucleotide sequence: TGTGCCAGCCCTGGAGCTTTGCGGGAGGGCTCTTACAATGAGCAGTTCTTC. Protein: CASPGALREGSYNEQFF.